These 26 T cell receptor beta chains were sequenced from one sample in a study of radiotherapy plus CTLA-4 blockade in lung cancer. Generated by immunoSEQ multiplex PCR, the TCRdb table keeps only in-frame clones and is missing some. The sample holds approximately 83,000 clones, 60% to 85% seen once. The sequencing here drew on peripheral blood, taken from a patient treated with radiotherapy plus ipilimumab. Receptors were obtained from a human donor with non-small cell lung cancer who had a partial response to radiotherapy plus ipilimumab. Some clones in this sample may be carry-over from other donors' samples.

This chain connects TRBV12-5 to TRBJ2-7; TRBD1 matches at 8 bases. After removal of 6 bases from V and 2 bases from J, the junction contained 6 bases not matched to a gene. This CDR3 contains 14 residues. Germline V lookup: CDR1 LGHNT, CDR2 FRNRAP. The CDR3 region has the DNA TGTGCTAGTGGGGGCGACAGGGGACCCTACGAGCAGTACTTC. As protein: CASGGDRGPYEQYF.

A single count supports this clone. Other DNA sequences in this sample translate to the same CDR3. The CDR3 bases are TGTGCCAGCAGCCGTACCAGCGGGGGGCGGGACGGGGAGCTGTTTTTT. Translation gives CASSRTSGGRDGELFF. V is TRBV7-2 and J is TRBJ2-2; TRBD2 matches 9 bases. Germline V lookup: CDR1 SGHTA, CDR2 FQGNSA. The CDR3 totals 16 residues. Trimming took 5 bases from V and 7 from J; bases not matched to a gene: 11. Looking up the rest from reference TRBV7-2 and TRBJ2-2 gives the full variable domain: GAGVSQSPSNKVTEKGKDVELRCDPISGHTALYWYRQSLGQGLEFLIYFQGNSAPDKSGLPSDRFSAERTGGSVSTLTIQRTQQEDSAVYLCASSRTSGGRDGELFFGEGSRLTVL.

This clone was observed once. This chain joins TRBV27 and TRBJ2-1, with 15 positions matching TRBD2. Germline CDR1 is MNHEY and CDR2 is SMNVEV (reference sequence). V shed 2 bases, J shed 9 bases, and the junction held 8 bases outside the gene matches. There are 17 residues in the CDR3. The CDR3 region is CASSLTGLAGGSGEQFF. The DNA of the CDR3 is TGTGCCAGCAGTTTAACGGGACTAGCGGGGGGTTCCGGTGAGCAGTTCTTC.

V usage is TRBV5-1 and J usage is TRBJ2-3; TRBD2 matches at 13 bases. This CDR3 spans 16 amino acids. Germline V CDR1 and CDR2: SGHRS, YFSETQ. J lost 3 bases, V lost 4 bases, and 5 bases had no gene match. Here the CDR3 reads CASSAGTSGDTDTQYF. In DNA form, the CDR3 reads TGCGCCAGCAGCGCCGGGACTAGCGGGGATACAGATACGCAGTATTTT.

The chain joins TRBV7-3 to TRBJ2-7; 8 nucleotides agree with TRBD2. The CDR3 has 15 residues. After removal of 5 bases from V and 1 base from J, the junction contained 7 bases not matched to a gene. Germline V gene sequence: CDR1 SGHTA, CDR2 FQGTGA. The CDR3 is CASSPQPGGSYEQYF. CDR3 bases: TGTGCCAGCAGCCCCCAACCGGGGGGGTCCTACGAGCAGTACTTC.

The chain employs TRBV7-8 and TRBJ2-2, with 10 bases aligning to TRBD2. CDR1 is SGHVS, CDR2 FQNEAQ, per germline. The CDR3 covers 17 residues. Trimming at V came to 1 base and at J to 6 bases, leaving 8 bases not matched to a gene. The DNA for the CDR3 is TGTGCCAGCAGCTTAGAGAGCGGGAGGGGGTCATCCGGGGAGCTGTTTTTT. Its protein is CASSLESGRGSSGELFF.

The chain carries TRBV19 and TRBJ1-5; the D gene is possibly TRBD1 (5 bases). V shed 10 bases and J shed 6 bases, with 16 bases lying between them. CDR1 LNHDA and CDR2 SQIVND come from the germline V gene (reference sequence). The CDR3 is made up of 13 amino acids. This CDR3 is CATRITGGQPQHF. CDR3 bases: TGTGCCACTAGAATAACGGGGGGTCAGCCCCAGCATTTT.

V is TRBV18 and J is TRBJ1-1, with 9 bases aligning to TRBD1. Germline V lookup: CDR1 KGHSH, CDR2 LQKENI. The CDR3 has 17 residues. V was clipped by 0 bases and J by 0 bases; unmatched bases: 5. CDR3 in DNA: TGTGCCAGCTCACCACCAAGGACAGGGGCCATGAACACTGAAGCTTTCTTT. Translating it yields CASSPPRTGAMNTEAFF.

This clone has a handful of counts. The chain is built from TRBV7-2 and TRBJ1-1; 7 bases are shared with TRBD1. The CDR3 covers 14 residues. Germline CDR1 reads SGHTA; CDR2 reads FQGNSA. The V and J ends lost 5 bases and 11 bases, in that order; junction bases with no gene match: 14. The CDR3 DNA reads as TGTGCCAGCAGCCCGAGACAGGGTAGTGTCGTTGCTTTCTTT. Its translation is CASSPRQGSVVAFF. The full variable domain, rest sourced from reference TRBV7-2 and TRBJ1-1, is GAGVSQSPSNKVTEKGKDVELRCDPISGHTALYWYRQSLGQGLEFLIYFQGNSAPDKSGLPSDRFSAERTGGSVSTLTIQRTQQEDSAVYLCASSPRQGSVVAFFGQGTRLTVV.

The genes are TRBV18 and TRBJ2-5, with 10 bases fitting TRBD2. J was trimmed by 5 bases and V by 3 bases; bases with no gene match: 0. This CDR3 is 13 amino acids long. CDR1 is KGHSH and CDR2 is LQKENI in the germline V gene. The CDR3 nucleotides read TGTGCCAGCTCACCGGGACTAGCGGAGACCCAGTACTTC. This translates into CASSPGLAETQYF.

The gene calls are TRBV28 and TRBJ1-3; possibly TRBD1 for D (5 bases). Per germline, CDR1 MDHEN and CDR2 SYDVKM. CDR3 length: 13 amino acids. V was shortened by 5 bases and J by 9 bases, with 14 bases between the two germline ends. CDR3 coding DNA: TGTGCCAGCAGTCGTCCCTCTCAGGGCACCATATATTTT. Protein: CASSRPSQGTIYF.

The chain employs TRBV19 and TRBJ2-3; 7 nucleotides align to TRBD2. Trimming cost V 3 bases and J 3 bases; bases outside gene matches: 6. CDR3 size: 15 residues. CDR1 and CDR2 (germline): LNHDA, SQIVND (reference sequence). Written as DNA, the CDR3 is TGTGCCAGTAGTATGGACATCGGGGGGACAGATACGCAGTATTTT. It encodes CASSMDIGGTDTQYF.

The gene calls are TRBV7-2 and TRBJ1-1; D call uncertain. V was shortened by 0 bases and J by 7 bases, with 9 bases between the two germline ends. The CDR3 is made up of 13 amino acids. Germline-derived CDR1 and CDR2 are SGHTA and FQGNSA. CDR3 region: CASSLAGGFEAFF. CDR3 coding DNA: TGTGCCAGCAGCTTAGCTGGCGGATTTGAAGCTTTCTTT.

The chain carries TRBV6-5 and TRBJ2-7; 7 bases line up with TRBD1. This CDR3 region has 14 residues. Germline CDR1 reads MNHEY; CDR2 reads SVGAGI. Trimming at V came to 7 bases and at J to 0 bases, leaving 6 bases not matched to a gene. CDR3 DNA sequence: TGTGCCAGCACCCCACAGGGGAGCTCCTACGAGCAGTACTTC. It yields the protein CASTPQGSSYEQYF.

V usage is TRBV7-2 and J usage is TRBJ2-2; the match to TRBD2 covers 9 bases. The CDR3 is 15 residues long. The junction had 2 bases not matched to a gene; V was cut back by 3 bases and J by 3 bases. CDR1 is SGHTA and CDR2 is FQGNSA in the germline V gene. The CDR3 bases are TGTGCCAGCAGCTTGTCTAGCGGGGACACCGGGGAGCTGTTTTTT. Translating gives CASSLSSGDTGELFF.

The chain carries TRBV4-1 and TRBJ2-4, with 8 bases matching TRBD2. Looked up from germline, CDR1 is MGHRA and CDR2 is YSYEKL. V shed 5 bases and J 1 base; nucleotides not matched to a gene: 13. The CDR3 length is 18 residues. CDR3 nucleotide sequence: TGCGCCAGCAGCGCGACTAGCGCCCAAAGTGGGGCCAAAAACATTCAGTACTTC. The encoded protein is CASSATSAQSGAKNIQYF.

The chain employs TRBV10-3 and TRBJ2-1; 13 bases agree with TRBD2. The CDR3 consists of 16 residues. Germline V gene sequence: CDR1 ENHRY, CDR2 SYGVKD. V was pared by 2 bases and J by 6 bases, with 4 bases of the junction left unmatched. This chain's CDR3 is CAISETSGRASNEQFF. The CDR3 coding sequence is TGTGCCATCAGTGAGACTAGCGGGAGGGCCTCCAATGAGCAGTTCTTC.

The J gene is TRBJ1-2, the V gene TRBV7-9; TRBD1 is a possible D gene (5 bases). V lost 1 base and J lost 6, with 15 bases in between. This CDR3 spans 15 amino acids. Germline V gives CDR1 SEHNR, CDR2 FQNEAQ (reference sequence). The CDR3 bases are TGTGCCAGCAGCTTAGAGAAAACAGGTGATAATGGCTACACCTTC. This gives the protein CASSLEKTGDNGYTF.

Written as DNA, the CDR3 is TGTGCCAGCCTAGTTTGGACAGGGATTGAAAAACTGTTTTTT. Translating it yields CASLVWTGIEKLFF. J is TRBJ1-4 and V is TRBV2; 8 bases match TRBD1. The CDR3 consists of 14 residues. Germline trimming cut 8 bases from V and 7 bases from J; bases unmatched to any gene: 9. The germline gives CDR1 SNHLY, CDR2 FYNNEI.

The chain combines TRBV4-2 with TRBJ1-5; unclear D gene. V dropped 5 bases and J dropped 4 bases, with 9 bases sitting between them. Germline V gene data show CDR1 as LGHNA and CDR2 as YNFKEQ. The CDR3 length is 13 residues. The CDR3 is CASSSDWNQPQHF. The CDR3, as DNA: TGTGCCAGCAGCTCCGACTGGAATCAGCCCCAGCATTTT.

This clone was observed a handful of times. CDR3 in DNA: TGTGCCAGCAGTTACTCTGTAGCGGGAGGCTACGAGCAGTACTTC. Translated: CASSYSVAGGYEQYF. This chain joins TRBV6-5 and TRBJ2-7; 10 nucleotides match TRBD2. This CDR3 contains 15 residues. V dropped 0 bases and J dropped 3; count of bases not matched to a gene: 2. Germline V gives CDR1 MNHEY, CDR2 SVGAGI.

This chain connects TRBV28 to TRBJ1-5; 7 nucleotides line up with TRBD1. The CDR3 covers 13 residues. After removal of 7 bases from V and 4 bases from J, the junction contained 4 bases not matched to a gene. Germline V gene sequence: CDR1 MDHEN, CDR2 SYDVKM. CDR3 sequence: CASTLDRNQPQHF. In DNA form, the CDR3 reads TGTGCCAGCACCCTGGACAGGAATCAGCCCCAGCATTTT.

DNA of the CDR3: TGCGCCAGCAGCCGGGACAGGGACGCTGAAGCTTTCTTT. It is translated as CASSRDRDAEAFF. This rearrangement joins TRBV10-1 to TRBJ1-1; 9 nucleotides line up with TRBD1. Trimming took 6 bases from V and 6 from J; bases not matched to a gene: 5. Germline V gene data show CDR1 as WNHNN and CDR2 as SYGVQD (reference sequence). The CDR3 is 13 residues long.

The CDR3 DNA reads as TGTGCCAGCAGCTTAGGGGCAGCTGGGAGCAATCAGCCCCAGCATTTT. This codes for CASSLGAAGSNQPQHF. The chain has TRBV7-2 and TRBJ1-5, with no clear D. Germline assignment: CDR1 SGHTA and CDR2 FQGNSA. This CDR3 comprises 16 residues. The V end was cut by 1 base, the J end by 1 base, with 11 bases between.

Only a few counts were recorded for this clone. The CDR3 nucleotides are TGTGCTAGTGGTTTGACAGGGAGTGGAGGAAACACCATATATTTT. Residues: CASGLTGSGGNTIYF. This rearrangement joins TRBV12-5 to TRBJ1-3; tentatively, D is TRBD1 (6 bases). Trimming took off 2 bases at V and 4 bases at J, with 12 bases between the two ends. Germline V gene sequence: CDR1 LGHNT, CDR2 FRNRAP. The CDR3 is made up of 15 amino acids.

V is TRBV5-1 and J is TRBJ2-3, with 8 nucleotides matching TRBD2. This CDR3 comprises 15 residues. The trim removed 4 bases at V and 2 bases at J, leaving 6 bases unmatched. In germline, CDR1 is SGHRS, CDR2 YFSETQ. In DNA form, the CDR3 reads TGCGCCAGCAGCACAATAGCGGGGATCACAGATACGCAGTATTTT. This encodes CASSTIAGITDTQYF. The full variable domain, with the rest looked up from reference TRBV5-1 and TRBJ2-3, is KAGVTQTPRYLIKTRGQQVTLSCSPISGHRSVSWYQQTPGQGLQFLFEYFSETQRNKGNFPGRFSGRQFSNSRSEMNVSTLELGDSALYLCASSTIAGITDTQYFGPGTRLTVL.